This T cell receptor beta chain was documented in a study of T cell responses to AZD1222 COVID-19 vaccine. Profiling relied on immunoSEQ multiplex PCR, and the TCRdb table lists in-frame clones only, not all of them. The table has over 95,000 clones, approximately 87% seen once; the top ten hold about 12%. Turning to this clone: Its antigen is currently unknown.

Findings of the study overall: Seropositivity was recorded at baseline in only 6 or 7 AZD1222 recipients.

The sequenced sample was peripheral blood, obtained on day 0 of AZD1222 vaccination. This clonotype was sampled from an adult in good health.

The CDR3 DNA reads TGTGCCAGCAGAAAGACAGGGGTGACCTACGAGCAGTACTTC. The encoded protein is CASRKTGVTYEQYF. This rearrangement joins TRBV2 to TRBJ2-7; 8 bases fit TRBD1. The germline V gene encodes CDR1 SNHLY and CDR2 FYNNEI. This CDR3 contains 14 residues. J gave up 2 bases and V 6 bases, and 6 bases lay outside the gene matches.